This T cell receptor (beta chain) comes out of a study of neurological immune-mediated disorders. About the study: There were roughly 34 multiple sclerosis patients; approximately 31 were relapsing-remitting and 3 were secondary progressive. Findings and caveats of the study: TCR clonal expansion peaked in HTLV-1-associated myelopathy patients and was lowest in multiple sclerosis patients.

The length of the CDR3 is 13 residues. Trimming cost V 6 bases and J 7 bases, with 15 bases left between them. The table lists this clonotype with many counts. Its specificity is not known. 5'RACE with 10-nucleotide random UMIs produced the cDNA. The output of every sequencing run, over 190 million TCR-beta sequences, came from 15-18 subjects. TCRdb reprocessed the 5' RACE reads with MiXCR, giving one entry per CDR3 protein. The table lists around 70,000 distinct CDR3 sequences, around 4.8% of them singletons. The origin of this receptor is a woman between 65 and 79 years old with multiple sclerosis. Source material: PBMCs. The chain joins TRBV12-3 or TRBV12-4 to TRBJ1-2; D is perhaps TRBD1 (5 bases). The CDR3, as DNA: TGTGCCAGCAGATGGGGGGAGACAGCTGGCTACACCTTC. As protein: CASRWGETAGYTF.